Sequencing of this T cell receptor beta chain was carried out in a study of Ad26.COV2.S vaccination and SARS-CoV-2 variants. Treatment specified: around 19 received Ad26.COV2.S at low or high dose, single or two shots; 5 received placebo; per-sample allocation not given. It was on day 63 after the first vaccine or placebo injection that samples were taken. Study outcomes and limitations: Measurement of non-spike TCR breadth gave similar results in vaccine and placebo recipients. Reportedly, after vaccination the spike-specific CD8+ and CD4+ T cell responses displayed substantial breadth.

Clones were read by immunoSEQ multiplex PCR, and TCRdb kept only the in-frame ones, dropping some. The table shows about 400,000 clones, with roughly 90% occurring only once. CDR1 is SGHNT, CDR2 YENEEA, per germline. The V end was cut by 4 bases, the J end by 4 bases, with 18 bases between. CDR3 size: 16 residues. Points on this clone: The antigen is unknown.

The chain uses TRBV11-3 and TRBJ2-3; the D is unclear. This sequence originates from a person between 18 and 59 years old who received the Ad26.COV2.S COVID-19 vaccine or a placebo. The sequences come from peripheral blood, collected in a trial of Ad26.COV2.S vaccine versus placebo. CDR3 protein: CASSSSGPYGADTQYF. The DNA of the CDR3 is TGTGCCAGCAGCTCGTCCGGGCCCTATGGCGCAGATACGCAGTATTTT.